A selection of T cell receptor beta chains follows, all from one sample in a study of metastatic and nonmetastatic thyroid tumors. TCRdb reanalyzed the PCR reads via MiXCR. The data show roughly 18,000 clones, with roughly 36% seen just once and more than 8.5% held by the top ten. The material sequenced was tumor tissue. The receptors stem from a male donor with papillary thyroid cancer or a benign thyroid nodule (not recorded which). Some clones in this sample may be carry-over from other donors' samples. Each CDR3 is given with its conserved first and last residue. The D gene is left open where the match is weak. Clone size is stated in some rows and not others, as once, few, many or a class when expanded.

CDR3aa: CASSPDRRLGNQPQHF
CDR3nt: TGTGCCAGCAGCCCGGACAGGCGCCTGGGCAATCAGCCCCAGCATTTT
v_gene: TRBV6-1
d_gene: TRBD1
len: 16
abundance: few
j_gene: TRBJ1-5

CDR3aa: CASSYSAAGAVNTEAFF
CDR3nt: TGTGCCAGCAGTTACAGCGCGGCAGGGGCGGTCAACACTGAAGCTTTCTTT
v_gene: TRBV6-2/TRBV6-3
d_gene: NA
len: 17
abundance: medium-sized
j_gene: TRBJ1-1

CDR3aa: CAWSGGPNQETQYF
CDR3nt: TGTGCCTGGAGTGGGGGGCCCAACCAAGAGACCCAGTACTTC
v_gene: TRBV30
d_gene: NA
len: 14
abundance: many
j_gene: TRBJ2-5

CDR3aa: CASSLGASVEDTQYF
CDR3nt: TGCGCCAGCAGCTTGGGAGCATCGGTAGAAGATACGCAGTATTTT
v_gene: TRBV5-1
d_gene: NA
len: 15
abundance: NA
j_gene: TRBJ2-3

CDR3aa: CASSSRRHNVNQPQHF
CDR3nt: TGTGCCAGCAGTTCCAGGAGGCACAATGTCAATCAGCCCCAGCATTTT
v_gene: TRBV6-2/TRBV6-3
d_gene: NA
len: 16
abundance: NA
j_gene: TRBJ1-5

CDR3aa: CSASGGFSNQPQHF
CDR3nt: TGCAGTGCTAGCGGGGGGTTTAGCAATCAGCCCCAGCATTTT
v_gene: TRBV20-1
d_gene: NA
len: 14
abundance: many
j_gene: TRBJ1-5

CDR3aa: CSASEGGSVGNTAAFF
CDR3nt: TGCAGTGCTAGCGAAGGTGGATCCGTGGGGAACACTGCAGCTTTCTTT
v_gene: TRBV20-1
d_gene: NA
len: 16
abundance: NA
j_gene: TRBJ1-1

CDR3aa: CATSREGGGEAFF
CDR3nt: TGTGCCACCAGCAGAGAAGGAGGGGGTGAAGCTTTCTTT
v_gene: TRBV15
d_gene: NA
len: 13
abundance: medium-sized
j_gene: TRBJ1-1

CDR3aa: CASSIPQGRAYGYTF
CDR3nt: TGTGCCAGTAGTATACCCCAGGGCAGGGCCTATGGCTACACCTTC
v_gene: TRBV19
d_gene: NA
len: 15
abundance: NA
j_gene: TRBJ1-2

CDR3aa: CASSIPLRDSSSGTLHF
CDR3nt: TGTGCCAGTAGTATACCATTACGGGACAGCAGCAGTGGCACCCTCCACTTT
v_gene: TRBV19
d_gene: TRBD1
len: 17
abundance: once
j_gene: TRBJ1-6

CDR3aa: CASSLARGNAGELFF
CDR3nt: TGTGCCAGCAGCTTGGCGAGGGGGAATGCCGGGGAGCTGTTTTTT
v_gene: TRBV7-9
d_gene: NA
len: 15
abundance: many
j_gene: TRBJ2-2

CDR3aa: CASSLAFRFTIYF
CDR3nt: TGCGCCAGCAGCTTGGCCTTCCGATTCACCATATATTTT
v_gene: TRBV5-1
d_gene: NA
len: 13
abundance: NA
j_gene: TRBJ1-3

CDR3aa: CASRGTGRYEQYF
CDR3nt: TGTGCCAGCAGGGGGACAGGGCGGTACGAGCAGTACTTC
v_gene: TRBV6-1
d_gene: TRBD1
len: 13
abundance: NA
j_gene: TRBJ2-7

CDR3aa: CASSLQSAGLEQYF
CDR3nt: TGTGCCAGCAGCCTCCAAAGCGCTGGACTCGAGCAGTACTTC
v_gene: TRBV7-2
d_gene: NA
len: 14
abundance: once
j_gene: TRBJ2-7

CDR3aa: CASSYYSQTSGNTIYF
CDR3nt: TGTGCCAGCAGTTACTACAGCCAAACCTCTGGAAACACCATATATTTT
v_gene: TRBV6-5
d_gene: NA
len: 16
abundance: many
j_gene: TRBJ1-3

CDR3aa: CASREQGLGYEQYF
CDR3nt: TGTGCCAGCAGGGAACAGGGACTTGGGTACGAGCAGTACTTC
v_gene: TRBV6-1
d_gene: NA
len: 14
abundance: medium-sized
j_gene: TRBJ2-7

CDR3aa: CASSSASGSYNEQFF
CDR3nt: TGTGCCAGCAGTTCGGCTAGCGGCTCCTACAATGAGCAGTTCTTC
v_gene: TRBV6-4
d_gene: TRBD2
len: 15
abundance: many
j_gene: TRBJ2-1

CDR3aa: CASSQEETGNSYEQYF
CDR3nt: TGTGCCAGCAGCCAAGAAGAGACAGGGAACTCCTACGAGCAGTACTTC
v_gene: TRBV4-2
d_gene: TRBD1
len: 16
abundance: NA
j_gene: TRBJ2-7

CDR3aa: CASSLAPSGCQVYGYTF
CDR3nt: TGTGCCAGCAGCTTAGCCCCCTCGGGTTGTCAGGTCTATGGCTACACCTTC
v_gene: TRBV7-2
d_gene: NA
len: 17
abundance: NA
j_gene: TRBJ1-2

CDR3aa: CASSSRDSYEQYF
CDR3nt: TGCGCCAGCAGCTCCCGGGACTCCTACGAGCAGTACTTC
v_gene: TRBV5-1
d_gene: NA
len: 13
abundance: NA
j_gene: TRBJ2-7

CDR3aa: CAISLGVAGVGYTF
CDR3nt: TGTGCCATAAGCCTCGGGGTGGCGGGTGTTGGCTACACCTTC
v_gene: TRBV5-4
d_gene: NA
len: 14
abundance: NA
j_gene: TRBJ1-2

CDR3aa: CASSQDKGGQPQHF
CDR3nt: TGTGCCAGCAGCCAAGACAAGGGGGGACAGCCCCAGCATTTT
v_gene: TRBV3-1
d_gene: NA
len: 14
abundance: NA
j_gene: TRBJ1-5

CDR3aa: CASSSGTGGVETQYF
CDR3nt: TGTGCCAGCAGTAGTGGGACAGGGGGCGTAGAGACCCAGTACTTC
v_gene: TRBV27
d_gene: TRBD1
len: 15
abundance: many
j_gene: TRBJ2-5

CDR3aa: CASSYSLVVGTGELFF
CDR3nt: TGTGCCAGCAGCTACTCCCTGGTAGTGGGAACCGGGGAGCTGTTTTTT
v_gene: TRBV11-2
d_gene: NA
len: 16
abundance: medium-sized
j_gene: TRBJ2-2

CDR3aa: CASSVGPGTRGTEAFF
CDR3nt: TGTGCCAGCAGCGTAGGTCCCGGGACGAGGGGCACTGAAGCTTTCTTT
v_gene: TRBV9
d_gene: NA
len: 16
abundance: medium-sized
j_gene: TRBJ1-1

CDR3aa: CASSASGGHDEQYF
CDR3nt: TGTGCCAGCAGTGCCTCAGGGGGCCACGACGAGCAGTACTTC
v_gene: TRBV9
d_gene: TRBD1
len: 14
abundance: NA
j_gene: TRBJ2-7